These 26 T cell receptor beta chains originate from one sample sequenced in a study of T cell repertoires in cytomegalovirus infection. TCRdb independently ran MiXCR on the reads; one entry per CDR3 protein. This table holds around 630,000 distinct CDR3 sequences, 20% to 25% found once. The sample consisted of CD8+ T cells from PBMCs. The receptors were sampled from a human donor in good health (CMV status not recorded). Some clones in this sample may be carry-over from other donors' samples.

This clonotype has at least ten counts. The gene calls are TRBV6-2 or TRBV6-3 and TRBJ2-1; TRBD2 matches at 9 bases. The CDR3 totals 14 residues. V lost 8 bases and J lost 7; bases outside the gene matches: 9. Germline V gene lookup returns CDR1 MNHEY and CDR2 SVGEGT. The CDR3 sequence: CASWASGVRNEQFF. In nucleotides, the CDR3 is TGTGCCAGCTGGGCTAGCGGGGTGAGAAATGAGCAGTTCTTC.

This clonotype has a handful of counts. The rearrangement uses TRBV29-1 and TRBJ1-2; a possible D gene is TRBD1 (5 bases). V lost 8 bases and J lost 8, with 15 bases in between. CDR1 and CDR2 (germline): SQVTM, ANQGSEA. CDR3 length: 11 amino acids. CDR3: CSFFGGNGYTF. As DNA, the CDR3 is TGCAGCTTCTTCGGGGGAAACGGCTACACCTTC.

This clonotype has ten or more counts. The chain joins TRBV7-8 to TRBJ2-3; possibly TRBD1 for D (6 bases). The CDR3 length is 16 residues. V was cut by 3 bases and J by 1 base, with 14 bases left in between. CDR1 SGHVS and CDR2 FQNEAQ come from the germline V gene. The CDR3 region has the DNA TGTGCCAGCAGCTTGTATCCAGGGGCGGGCACAGATACGCAGTATTTT. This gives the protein CASSLYPGAGTDTQYF.

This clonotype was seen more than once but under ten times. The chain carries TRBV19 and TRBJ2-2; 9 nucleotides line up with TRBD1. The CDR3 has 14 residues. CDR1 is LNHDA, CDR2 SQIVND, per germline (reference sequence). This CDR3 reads CASWTGANTGELFF. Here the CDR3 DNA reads TGTGCTTCGTGGACAGGGGCCAACACCGGGGAGCTGTTTTTT.

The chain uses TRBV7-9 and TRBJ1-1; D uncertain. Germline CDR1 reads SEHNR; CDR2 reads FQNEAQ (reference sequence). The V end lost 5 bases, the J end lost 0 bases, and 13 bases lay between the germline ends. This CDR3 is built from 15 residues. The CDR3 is CASSPPGWLNTEAFF. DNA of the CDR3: TGTGCCAGCAGCCCCCCTGGTTGGCTGAACACTGAAGCTTTCTTT.

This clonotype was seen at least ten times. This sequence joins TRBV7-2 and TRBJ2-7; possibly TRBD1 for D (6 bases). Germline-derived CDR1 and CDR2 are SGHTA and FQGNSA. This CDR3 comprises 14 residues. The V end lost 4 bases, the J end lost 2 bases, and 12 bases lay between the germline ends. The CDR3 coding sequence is TGTGCCAGCAGCTGGGGGCTCGCAACCTACGAGCAGTACGTC. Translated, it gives CASSWGLATYEQYV.

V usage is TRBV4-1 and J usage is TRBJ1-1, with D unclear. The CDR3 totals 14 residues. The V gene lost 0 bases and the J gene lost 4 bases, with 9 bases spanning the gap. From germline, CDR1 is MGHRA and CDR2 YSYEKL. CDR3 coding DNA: TGCGCCAGCAGCCAAGAGCGGAACCCCACTGAAGCTTTCTTT. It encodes CASSQERNPTEAFF.

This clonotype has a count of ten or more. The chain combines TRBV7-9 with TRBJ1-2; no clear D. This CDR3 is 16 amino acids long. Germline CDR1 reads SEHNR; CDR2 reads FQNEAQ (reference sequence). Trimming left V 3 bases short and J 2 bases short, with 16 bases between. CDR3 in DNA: TGTGCCAGCAGCTTTCTCGGGCGGATGCTCAACTATGGCTACACCTTC. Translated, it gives CASSFLGRMLNYGYTF. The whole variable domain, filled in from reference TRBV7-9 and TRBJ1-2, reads DTGVSQNPRHKITKRGQNVTFRCDPISEHNRLYWYRQTLGQGPEFLTYFQNEAQLEKSRLLSDRFSAERPKGSFSTLEIQRTEQGDSAMYLCASSFLGRMLNYGYTFGSGTRLTVV.

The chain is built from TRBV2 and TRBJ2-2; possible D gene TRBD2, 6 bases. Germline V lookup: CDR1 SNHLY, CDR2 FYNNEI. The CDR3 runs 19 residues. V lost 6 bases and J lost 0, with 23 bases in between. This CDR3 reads CASRSLVESGTSNTGELFF. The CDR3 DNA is TGTGCCAGCAGATCTCTCGTCGAGTCAGGGACTTCGAACACCGGGGAGCTGTTTTTT.

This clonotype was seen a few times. The CDR3 sequence: CAISAGVLAEAFF. CDR3 DNA sequence: TGTGCCATCAGTGCGGGGGTCTTAGCTGAAGCTTTCTTT. The V gene is TRBV10-3, the J gene TRBJ1-1; maybe TRBD1 (5 bases). The CDR3 has 13 amino acids. Trimming left V 4 bases short and J 6 bases short, with 12 bases between. From germline, CDR1 is ENHRY and CDR2 SYGVKD.

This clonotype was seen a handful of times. CDR3 sequence reads: CASSPAGVDEQFF. CDR3 nucleotide sequence: TGTGCCAGCAGCCCCGCGGGGGTCGATGAGCAGTTCTTC. The chain combines TRBV7-2 with TRBJ2-1; 7 bases fit TRBD2. This CDR3 is built from 13 residues. Germline V lookup: CDR1 SGHTA, CDR2 FQGNSA. The junction had 6 bases not matched to a gene; V was cut back by 5 bases and J by 8 bases.

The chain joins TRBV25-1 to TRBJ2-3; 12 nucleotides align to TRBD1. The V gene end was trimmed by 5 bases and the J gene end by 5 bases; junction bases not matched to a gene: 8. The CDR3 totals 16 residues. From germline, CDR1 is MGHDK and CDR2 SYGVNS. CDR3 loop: CASSNPGQGARDTQYF. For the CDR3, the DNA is TGTGCCAGCAGTAATCCGGGACAGGGGGCGCGAGATACGCAGTATTTT.

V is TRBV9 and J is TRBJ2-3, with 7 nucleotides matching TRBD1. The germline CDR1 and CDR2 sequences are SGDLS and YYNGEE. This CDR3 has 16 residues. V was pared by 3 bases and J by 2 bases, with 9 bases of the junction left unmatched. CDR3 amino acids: CASSASGGMNTDTQYF. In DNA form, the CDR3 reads TGTGCCAGCAGCGCCTCAGGGGGAATGAACACAGATACGCAGTATTTT.

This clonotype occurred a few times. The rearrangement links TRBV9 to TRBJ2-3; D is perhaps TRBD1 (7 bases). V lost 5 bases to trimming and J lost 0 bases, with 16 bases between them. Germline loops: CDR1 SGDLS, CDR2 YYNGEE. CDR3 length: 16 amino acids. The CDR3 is CASSYGGQTSTDTQYF. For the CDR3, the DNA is TGTGCCAGCAGTTACGGGGGACAGACTAGCACAGATACGCAGTATTTT.

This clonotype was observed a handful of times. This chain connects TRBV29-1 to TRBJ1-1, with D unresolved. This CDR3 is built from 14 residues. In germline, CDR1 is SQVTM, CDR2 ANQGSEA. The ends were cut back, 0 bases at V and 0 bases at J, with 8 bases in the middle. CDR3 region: CSVEEGNMNTEAFF. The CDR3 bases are TGCAGCGTTGAAGAAGGGAATATGAACACTGAAGCTTTCTTT.

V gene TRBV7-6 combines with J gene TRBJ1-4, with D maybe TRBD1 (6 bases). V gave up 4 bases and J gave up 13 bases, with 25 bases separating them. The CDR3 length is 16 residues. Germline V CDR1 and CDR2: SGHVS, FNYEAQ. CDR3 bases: TGTGCCAGCAGCTATATACAGGGAGGTGGGTTTGGGCGACTGTTTTTT. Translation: CASSYIQGGGFGRLFF.

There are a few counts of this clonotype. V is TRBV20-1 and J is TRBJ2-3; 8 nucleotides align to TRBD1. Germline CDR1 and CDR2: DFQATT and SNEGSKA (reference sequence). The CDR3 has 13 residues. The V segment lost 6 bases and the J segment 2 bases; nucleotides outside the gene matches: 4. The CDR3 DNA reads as TGCAGTGCCGCGGGACAGGACACAGATACGCAGTATTTT. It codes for CSAAGQDTDTQYF.

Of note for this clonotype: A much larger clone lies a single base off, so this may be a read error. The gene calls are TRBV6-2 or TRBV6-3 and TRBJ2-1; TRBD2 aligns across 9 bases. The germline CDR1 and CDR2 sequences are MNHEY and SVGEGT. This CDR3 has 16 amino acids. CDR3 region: CANSYSSGGHYNEQFF. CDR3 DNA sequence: TGTGCCAACAGTTACTCGAGCGGGGGGCACTACAATGAGCAGTTCTTC.

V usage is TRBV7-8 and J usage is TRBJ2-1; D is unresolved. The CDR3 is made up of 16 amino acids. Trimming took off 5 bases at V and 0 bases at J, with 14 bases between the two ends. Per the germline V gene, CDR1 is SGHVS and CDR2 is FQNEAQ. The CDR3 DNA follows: TGTGCCAGCAGCACCCTCGGGCGGAGCTCCTACAATGAGCAGTTCTTC. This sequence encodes CASSTLGRSSYNEQFF.

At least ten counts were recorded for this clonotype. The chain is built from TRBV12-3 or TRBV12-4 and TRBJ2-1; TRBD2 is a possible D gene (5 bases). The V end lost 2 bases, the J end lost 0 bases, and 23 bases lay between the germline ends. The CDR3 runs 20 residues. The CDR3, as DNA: TGTGCCAGCAGTTTAAAGGCGGGTGCTTACCTGAAGAGCTCCTACAATGAGCAGTTCTTC. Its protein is CASSLKAGAYLKSSYNEQFF.

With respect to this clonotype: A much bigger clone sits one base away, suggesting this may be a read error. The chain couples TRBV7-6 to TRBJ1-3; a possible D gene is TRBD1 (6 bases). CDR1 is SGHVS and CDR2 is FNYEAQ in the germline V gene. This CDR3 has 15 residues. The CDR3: CASSLQGTIGNTMYF. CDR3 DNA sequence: TGTGCCAGCAGCTTACAGGGGACTATTGGAAACACCATGTATTTT.

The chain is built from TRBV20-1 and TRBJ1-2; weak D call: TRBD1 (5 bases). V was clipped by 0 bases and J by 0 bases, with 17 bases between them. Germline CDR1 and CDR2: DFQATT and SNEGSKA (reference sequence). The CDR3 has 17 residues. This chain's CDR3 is CSARDWGTVAANYGYTF. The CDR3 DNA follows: TGCAGTGCTAGAGATTGGGGGACGGTGGCCGCTAACTATGGCTACACCTTC.

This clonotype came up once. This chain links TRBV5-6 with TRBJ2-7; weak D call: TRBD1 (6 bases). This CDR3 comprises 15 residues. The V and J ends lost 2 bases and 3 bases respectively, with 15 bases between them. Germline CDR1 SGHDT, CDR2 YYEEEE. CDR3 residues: CASSLRPQGLYEQYF. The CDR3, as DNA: TGTGCCAGCAGCTTACGGCCACAGGGTCTCTACGAGCAGTACTTC.

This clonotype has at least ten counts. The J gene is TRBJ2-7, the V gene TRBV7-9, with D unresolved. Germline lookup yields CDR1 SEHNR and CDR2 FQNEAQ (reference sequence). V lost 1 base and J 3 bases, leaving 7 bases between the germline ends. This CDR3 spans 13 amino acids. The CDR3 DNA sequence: TGTGCCAGCAGCTTAGGGGGTTACTACGAGCAGTACGTC. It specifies CASSLGGYYEQYV.

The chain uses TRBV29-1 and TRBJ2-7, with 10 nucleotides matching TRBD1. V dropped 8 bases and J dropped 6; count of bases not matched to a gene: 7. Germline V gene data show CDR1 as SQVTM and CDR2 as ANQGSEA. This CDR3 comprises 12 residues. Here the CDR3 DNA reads TGCAGCATCTGGACAGGGGGAGGCGAGCAGTACTTC. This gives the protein CSIWTGGGEQYF.

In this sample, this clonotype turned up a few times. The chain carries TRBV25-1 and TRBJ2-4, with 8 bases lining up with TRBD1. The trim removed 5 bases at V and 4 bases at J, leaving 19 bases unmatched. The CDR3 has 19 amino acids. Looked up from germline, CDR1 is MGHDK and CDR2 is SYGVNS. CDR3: CASSFSLLRQGSGKNIQYF. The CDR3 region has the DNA TGTGCCAGCAGTTTCTCTTTGTTGAGACAGGGGTCCGGAAAAAACATTCAGTACTTC.